The 32 T cell receptor beta chains below were found in one sample sequenced in a study of cytomegalovirus exposure and HLA in healthy donors. The study ran its PCR with 60 Vbeta and 13 Jbeta primers. The method was immunoSEQ multiplex PCR; TCRdb's version includes in-frame clones alone and lacks a portion of them. This repertoire shows 150,000 to 200,000 clones, about 85% found once; its top ten account for 6.3%. Specimen: PBMCs. These receptors all come from a male donor in good health and CMV-seropositive.

The chain carries TRBV5-4 and TRBJ2-1, with 13 positions matching TRBD2. Trimming cost V 3 bases and J 10 bases; bases outside gene matches: 7. The germline V gene encodes CDR1 SGHNT and CDR2 YYREEE (reference sequence). The CDR3 is 15 residues long. DNA of the CDR3: TGTGCCAGCAGCTCTATAGGACTAGCGGGAGAGGAGCAGTTCTTC. Its protein is CASSSIGLAGEEQFF.

The chain carries TRBV6-6 and TRBJ2-7; unclear D gene. This CDR3 comprises 11 residues. V lost 2 bases and J lost 3, with 2 bases in between. Germline values: CDR1 MNHNY, CDR2 SVGAGI (reference sequence). The CDR3 DNA is TGTGCCAGCAGTTACCACTACGAGCAGTACTTC. Translating it yields CASSYHYEQYF.

This clone came up a few times. The chain links TRBV9 to TRBJ2-3; possible D gene TRBD1, 5 bases. The V and J ends lost 3 bases and 0 bases respectively, with 11 bases between them. Germline values: CDR1 SGDLS, CDR2 YYNGEE. CDR3 length: 15 residues. Here the CDR3 reads CASSDTGDSTDTQYF. CDR3 sequence (DNA): TGTGCCAGCAGCGACACAGGAGATAGCACAGATACGCAGTATTTT.

The chain joins TRBV7-9 to TRBJ2-7, with 11 positions matching TRBD2. V was pared by 5 bases and J by 1 base, with 4 bases of the junction left unmatched. There are 15 residues in the CDR3. In germline, CDR1 is SEHNR, CDR2 FQNEAQ (reference sequence). The DNA of the CDR3 is TGTGCCAGCAGCCCTCGGACTAGCGGGTCCTACGAGCAGTACTTC. As protein: CASSPRTSGSYEQYF.

The genes are TRBV5-6 and TRBJ1-3, with 7 nucleotides matching TRBD1. V was clipped by 5 bases and J by 7 bases; unmatched bases: 9. The CDR3 runs to 14 residues. From germline, CDR1 is SGHDT and CDR2 YYEEEE. CDR3 bases: TGTGCCAGCAGTCCGGCCGGGGGACAGAACACCATATATTTT. The encoded protein is CASSPAGGQNTIYF.

The chain has TRBV12-5 and TRBJ2-5, with TRBD2 matching 11 bases. The closer fit of TRBJ2-7 to the DNA end suggests the J call may be wrong. From germline, CDR1 is LGHNT and CDR2 FRNRAP. This CDR3 is built from 17 residues. CDR3 DNA sequence: TGTGCTAGTGGCTCCATTTTCCCGACTAGCGGGAACAGCGAGCAGTACTTC. Translating gives CASGSIFPTSGNSEQYF.

The genes are TRBV5-4 and TRBJ2-6, with D maybe TRBD1 (5 bases). Deletions cut 4 bases from V and 2 bases from J, with 7 bases between. CDR3 length: 14 amino acids. Germline CDR1 is SGHNT and CDR2 is YYREEE (reference sequence). Here the CDR3 DNA reads TGTGCCAGCAGCGGACATCCTGGGGCCAACGTCCTGACTTTC. It specifies CASSGHPGANVLTF. The full variable domain, its missing parts supplied by reference TRBV5-4 and TRBJ2-6, is ETGVTQSPTHLIKTRGQQVTLRCSSQSGHNTVSWYQQALGQGPQFIFQYYREEENGRGNFPPRFSGLQFPNYSSELNVNALELDDSALYLCASSGHPGANVLTFGAGSRLTVL.

The chain employs TRBV6-1 and TRBJ2-7; 7 positions match TRBD2. The CDR3 is made up of 14 amino acids. The germline CDR1 and CDR2 sequences are MNHNS and SASEGT. The CDR3 spells CALTEAGLFYEQYF. CDR3 DNA sequence: TGTGCTCTGACGGAAGCGGGACTTTTCTACGAGCAGTACTTC.

This chain joins TRBV2 and TRBJ2-7, with 7 nucleotides matching TRBD1. Germline CDR1 SNHLY, CDR2 FYNNEI. CDR3 length: 13 amino acids. The junction had 4 bases not matched to a gene; V was cut back by 6 bases and J by 2 bases. The CDR3 coding sequence is TGTGCCAGCAGGGCGACAGGGACCTACGAGCAGTACTTC. It codes for CASRATGTYEQYF.

The chain uses TRBV28 and TRBJ2-2, with a weak D call TRBD1 (6 bases). CDR1 is MDHEN, CDR2 SYDVKM, per germline. The V gene lost 5 bases and the J gene lost 3 bases, with 10 bases spanning the gap. CDR3 length: 14 amino acids. CDR3 sequence (DNA): TGTGCCAGCAGTCGGACAGCACACACCGGGGAGCTGTTTTTT. It translates to CASSRTAHTGELFF. The full variable domain, its missing parts supplied by reference TRBV28 and TRBJ2-2, is DVKVTQSSRYLVKRTGEKVFLECVQDMDHENMFWYRQDPGLGLRLIYFSYDVKMKEKGDIPEGYSVSREKKERFSLILESASTNQTSMYLCASSRTAHTGELFFGEGSRLTVL.

V usage is TRBV5-6 and J usage is TRBJ1-6; TRBD1 might be the D (5 bases). Germline V gene lookup returns CDR1 SGHDT and CDR2 YYEEEE. Trimming cost V 0 bases and J 8 bases, with 12 bases left between them. This CDR3 is 15 amino acids long. CDR3 in amino acids: CASSLDQGSDSPLHF. For the CDR3, the DNA is TGTGCCAGCAGCTTGGATCAGGGATCCGATTCACCCCTCCACTTT. The whole variable domain, remainder taken from reference TRBV5-6 and TRBJ1-6, is DAGVTQSPTHLIKTRGQQVTLRCSPKSGHDTVSWYQQALGQGPQFIFQYYEEEERQRGNFPDRFSGHQFPNYSSELNVNALLLGDSALYLCASSLDQGSDSPLHFGNGTRLTVT.

This clone has only a few counts. The chain combines TRBV28 with TRBJ2-6, with TRBD2 as a possible D gene (7 bases). Looked up from germline, CDR1 is MDHEN and CDR2 is SYDVKM. V lost 7 bases and J 2 bases, leaving 12 bases between the germline ends. This CDR3 contains 15 residues. The CDR3 sequence is CASNSGGAGANVLTF. The CDR3 nucleotides are TGTGCCAGCAACTCGGGGGGCGCTGGGGCCAACGTCCTGACTTTC.

This sequence joins TRBV13 and TRBJ2-5; D is uncertain. The DNA end is more similar to TRBJ2-7, so the J call may be wrong. The CDR3 consists of 12 residues. Germline V CDR1 and CDR2: PRHDT, FYEKMQ (reference sequence). CDR3 nucleotides: TGTGCCAGCAGCTCGCACTCCTACGAGCAGTACTTC. Its protein is CASSSHSYEQYF.

The V call is TRBV5-1, the J call TRBJ2-5, with TRBD2 matching 7 bases. The CDR3 is 15 residues long. The germline CDR1 and CDR2 sequences are SGHRS and YFSETQ. V lost 1 base and J lost 2; bases outside the gene matches: 5. The CDR3 spells CASSLPSGAQETQYF. The DNA of the CDR3 is TGCGCCAGCAGCTTGCCCAGCGGGGCACAAGAGACCCAGTACTTC.

This clone was recorded a few times. The V gene is TRBV10-3, the J gene TRBJ1-6; tentatively, D is TRBD1 (5 bases). The germline V and J ends were trimmed by 5 bases and 9 bases, with 20 bases remaining between them. The CDR3 has 16 residues. The germline V gene encodes CDR1 ENHRY and CDR2 SYGVKD. The CDR3 reads CAISSGGPTGGSPLHF. CDR3 coding DNA: TGTGCCATCAGTAGCGGGGGACCCACCGGAGGTTCACCCCTCCACTTT.

This clone was observed once. At the DNA level, this CDR3 is encoded by other sequences in the same sample as well. The chain employs TRBV6-4 and TRBJ2-1; 8 bases align to TRBD2. Per germline, CDR1 MRHNA and CDR2 SNTAGT. There are 13 residues in the CDR3. V lost 2 bases to trimming and J lost 9 bases; unmatched junction nucleotides: 3. As DNA, the CDR3 is TGTGCCAGCAGTGACCGGGGGGGGAGTGAGCAGTTCTTC. Protein product: CASSDRGGSEQFF.

This clone has a single count. This chain uses TRBV30 with TRBJ2-7; 11 bases agree with TRBD2. The CDR3 has 15 amino acids. In germline, CDR1 is GTSNPN, CDR2 SVGIG (reference sequence). The V gene end was trimmed by 0 bases and the J gene end by 5 bases; junction bases not matched to a gene: 6. The DNA for the CDR3 is TGTGCCTGGAGTGTAGGGACTAGCGGTCACGACGAGCAGTACTTC. Translating it yields CAWSVGTSGHDEQYF.

This chain connects TRBV6-1 to TRBJ2-3; 7 nucleotides match TRBD1. This CDR3 spans 15 amino acids. Germline trimming cut 7 bases from V and 2 bases from J; bases unmatched to any gene: 9. Germline lookup yields CDR1 MNHNS and CDR2 SASEGT. CDR3 DNA: TGTGCCAGCATCCCCGGGACAGACTCCACAGATACGCAGTATTTT. Its translation is CASIPGTDSTDTQYF.

The chain is built from TRBV9 and TRBJ2-1; 9 bases agree with TRBD2. Germline V gene data show CDR1 as SGDLS and CDR2 as YYNGEE. V lost 1 base to trimming and J lost 1 base; unmatched junction nucleotides: 3. The CDR3 consists of 16 residues. CDR3 DNA sequence: TGTGCCAGCAGCGTACAGCGGGGGGCGTCCTACAATGAGCAGTTCTTC. Encoded protein: CASSVQRGASYNEQFF.

The J gene is TRBJ1-5, the V gene TRBV27, with D tentatively TRBD1 (6 bases). Germline V gene data show CDR1 as MNHEY and CDR2 as SMNVEV (reference sequence). V was shortened by 6 bases and J by 2 bases, with 17 bases between the two germline ends. This CDR3 has 16 residues. The CDR3 here is CASSLRSAGGNQPQHF. In DNA, the CDR3 is TGTGCCAGCAGCTTACGGTCGGCAGGGGGCAATCAGCCCCAGCATTTT.

This chain joins TRBV30 and TRBJ2-7, with TRBD2 identical over 14 bases. Germline trimming cut 6 bases from V and 7 bases from J; bases unmatched to any gene: 11. CDR3 size: 15 residues. Germline values: CDR1 GTSNPN, CDR2 SVGIG (reference sequence). CDR3 region: CACSPGLAGGREQYF. The CDR3 region has the DNA TGTGCCTGCTCACCCGGACTAGCGGGAGGACGAGAGCAGTACTTC.

The V call is TRBV21-1, the J call TRBJ2-3; TRBD1 is the table's D call and was not checked against the DNA. TRBV21-1 constitutes a pseudogene. CDR3 size: 14 residues. In DNA form, the CDR3 reads TGTGTCAACACGGACAGGTGCAGTTCAGATACGCAGTATTTT. It yields the protein CVNTDRCSSDTQYF.

J is TRBJ2-1 and V is TRBV5-1, with 7 bases that match TRBD1. This CDR3 spans 15 amino acids. J was trimmed by 8 bases and V by 0 bases; bases with no gene match: 8. Germline CDR1 is SGHRS and CDR2 is YFSETQ. CDR3 bases: TGCGCCAGCAGCTTGGACAGTCTAACAGGGGATGAGCAGTTCTTC. This sequence encodes CASSLDSLTGDEQFF.

V is TRBV6-1 and J is TRBJ1-4; D gene unclear. CDR3 size: 15 residues. The V and J ends lost 0 bases and 0 bases respectively, with 5 bases between them. The germline gives CDR1 MNHNS, CDR2 SASEGT. The CDR3 DNA is TGTGCCAGCAGTGAAGCTTGGCCAACTAATGAAAAACTGTTTTTT. It is translated as CASSEAWPTNEKLFF.

The chain has TRBV30 and TRBJ1-3; 7 bases align to TRBD1. The length of the CDR3 is 15 residues. Looked up from germline, CDR1 is GTSNPN and CDR2 is SVGIG (reference sequence). V shed 4 bases, J shed 0 bases, and the junction held 6 bases outside the gene matches. CDR3 loop: CAWTGQRDSGNTIYF. The CDR3 DNA follows: TGTGCCTGGACGGGACAGAGAGACTCTGGAAACACCATATATTTT.

This clone was observed once. V gene TRBV4-3 combines with J gene TRBJ2-6; D is undetermined. Germline V gives CDR1 LGHNA, CDR2 YSLEER. Trimming took off 4 bases at V and 0 bases at J, with 7 bases between the two ends. The CDR3 has 15 amino acids. CDR3 loop: CASSPPSSGANVLTF. The CDR3 nucleotides read TGCGCCAGCAGCCCCCCCAGCTCTGGGGCCAACGTCCTGACTTTC.

The chain has TRBV19 and TRBJ2-5; TRBD2 matches at 11 bases. Germline V lookup: CDR1 LNHDA, CDR2 SQIVND (reference sequence). V trimming: 6 bases; J trimming: 5 bases; junction bases outside the gene matches: 11. The CDR3 sequence is 16 residues long. The CDR3 loop is CASSIGSLAGGETQYF. CDR3 nucleotide sequence: TGTGCCAGTAGCATTGGGAGCCTAGCGGGAGGCGAGACCCAGTACTTC.

The CDR3 protein is CASSPDFYEQYF. As DNA, the CDR3 is TGCGCCAGCAGCCCAGACTTCTACGAGCAGTACTTC. The rearrangement joins TRBV5-1 to TRBJ2-7; D unresolved. V was clipped by 4 bases and J by 3 bases, with 8 bases between them. Germline CDR1 reads SGHRS; CDR2 reads YFSETQ. The CDR3 loop spans 12 amino acids.

The genes are TRBV7-9 and TRBJ1-2, with a tentative D call TRBD1 (6 bases). Between the trimmed V and J ends, which lost 0 bases and 4 bases, there was a span of 12 bases. Germline V gene sequence: CDR1 SEHNR, CDR2 FQNEAQ (reference sequence). CDR3 size: 15 residues. CDR3 coding DNA: TGTGCCAGCAGCTTAGCTGACAGGCCTGGCTATGGCTACACCTTC. Amino acid sequence: CASSLADRPGYGYTF.

There are a few counts of this clone. CDR3 nucleotides: TGTGCCAGCAGTTTCGGGGGAAGGAGCAATCAGCCCCAGCATTTT. Protein product: CASSFGGRSNQPQHF. The rearrangement uses TRBV27 and TRBJ1-5; weak D call: TRBD1 (5 bases). This CDR3 is built from 15 residues. Germline V gene lookup returns CDR1 MNHEY and CDR2 SMNVEV (reference sequence). V was clipped by 3 bases and J by 1 base, with 10 bases between them.

The chain is built from TRBV7-9 and TRBJ1-6; a weak D match, TRBD1 (6 bases). This CDR3 spans 13 amino acids. Trimming cost V 1 base and J 9 bases, with 7 bases left between them. CDR1 SEHNR and CDR2 FQNEAQ come from the germline V gene (reference sequence). CDR3 sequence: CASSLGTVSPLHF. The CDR3 DNA follows: TGTGCCAGCAGCTTAGGGACAGTTTCACCCCTCCACTTT.

This CDR3 reads CASSLGDRFNYGYTF. In DNA, the CDR3 is TGCGCCAGCAGCTTGGGGGACAGGTTTAACTATGGCTACACCTTC. This chain uses TRBV5-1 with TRBJ1-2; 8 bases fit TRBD1. CDR3 length: 15 amino acids. Trimming took 0 bases from V and 1 from J; bases not matched to a gene: 2. Germline V gene sequence: CDR1 SGHRS, CDR2 YFSETQ.